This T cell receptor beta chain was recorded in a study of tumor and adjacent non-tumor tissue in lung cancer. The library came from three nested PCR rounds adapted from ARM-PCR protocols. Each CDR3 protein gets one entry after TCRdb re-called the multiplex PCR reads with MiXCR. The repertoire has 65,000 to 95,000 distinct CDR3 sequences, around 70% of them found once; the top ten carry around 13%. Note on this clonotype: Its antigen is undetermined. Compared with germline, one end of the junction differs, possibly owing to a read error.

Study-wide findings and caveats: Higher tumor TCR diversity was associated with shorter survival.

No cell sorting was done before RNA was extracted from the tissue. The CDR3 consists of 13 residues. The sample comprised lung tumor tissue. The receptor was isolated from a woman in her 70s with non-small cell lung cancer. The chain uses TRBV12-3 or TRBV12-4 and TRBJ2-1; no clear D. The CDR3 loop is CTSRLQGSYEQFF. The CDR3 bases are TGTACCAGCCGTTTACAAGGATCATATGAGCAGTTCTTC.